Each of the 18 T cell receptor beta chains below was sequenced from the same sample in a study of human T cells and chemical hapten exposure. Specified time point: pre-sensitization, week 0. Treatment noted: therapeutic diphenylcyclopropenone sensitization with weekly scalp DPC. TCRdb recomputed calls from the RACE reads with MiXCR, one row per CDR3 protein. The sample lists roughly 64,000 distinct CDR3 sequences, approximately 10% occurring once. The sequences come from whole blood, collected in connection with sensitization to the hapten diphenylcyclopropenone (DPC). The receptors stem from a woman aged 40 to 50 with alopecia areata. Some clones in this sample may be carry-over from other donors' samples.

The chain uses TRBV7-9 and TRBJ1-1; 9 nucleotides match TRBD1. Trimming removed 5 bases from V and 10 bases from J; junction bases left unmatched: 14. The CDR3 runs to 15 residues. Germline-derived CDR1 and CDR2 are SEHNR and FQNEAQ (reference sequence). This chain's CDR3 is CASSPGQGNVVGAFF. As DNA, the CDR3 is TGTGCCAGCAGCCCGGGACAGGGAAACGTGGTGGGAGCTTTCTTT.

The genes are TRBV20-1 and TRBJ2-7; the D gene could be TRBD1 or TRBD2 (5 bases each). The length of the CDR3 is 14 residues. The V end lost 2 bases, the J end lost 3 bases, and 14 bases lay between the germline ends. The germline gives CDR1 DFQATT, CDR2 SNEGSKA (reference sequence). The CDR3 here is CSARPRTGRYEQYF. The CDR3 bases are TGCAGTGCTAGACCCCGGACGGGACGCTACGAGCAGTACTTC.

The chain joins TRBV9 to TRBJ2-1; 12 bases are shared with TRBD2. The CDR3 is made up of 15 amino acids. Trimming removed 3 bases from V and 6 bases from J; junction bases left unmatched: 4. CDR1 is SGDLS, CDR2 YYNGEE, per germline. CDR3 DNA: TGTGCCAGCAGCGCTCCGGGACTAGCGGGCAATGAGCAGTTCTTC. This sequence encodes CASSAPGLAGNEQFF.

The genes are TRBV6-2 or TRBV6-3 and TRBJ2-7; D assignment may be TRBD1 or TRBD2 (5 bases each). The germline V and J ends were trimmed by 2 bases and 0 bases, with 11 bases remaining between them. Germline V gene lookup returns CDR1 MNHEY and CDR2 SVGEGT. CDR3 length: 15 residues. In DNA form, the CDR3 reads TGTGCCAGCAGTTACACGGGACCGAGCTCCTACGAGCAGTACTTC. It translates to CASSYTGPSSYEQYF.

This clonotype was counted at least ten times. The chain recombines TRBV28 with TRBJ1-2; D unclear. V dropped 1 base and J dropped 4 bases, with 16 bases sitting between them. Germline CDR1 reads MDHEN; CDR2 reads SYDVKM. CDR3 length: 16 amino acids. The CDR3 is CASSLSGPAPPYGYTF. CDR3 sequence (DNA): TGTGCCAGCAGTTTATCGGGTCCGGCGCCTCCCTATGGCTACACCTTC.

This chain links TRBV18 with TRBJ2-5; D perhaps matches TRBD2 (6 bases). V was shortened by 0 bases and J by 3 bases, with 11 bases between the two germline ends. CDR1 is KGHSH, CDR2 LQKENI, per germline. The CDR3 contains 15 residues. In nucleotides, the CDR3 is TGTGCCAGCTCACCACCCCGAGGCGGGGAAGAGACCCAGTACTTC. This codes for CASSPPRGGEETQYF.

V gene TRBV12-3 or TRBV12-4 combines with J gene TRBJ1-4, with 8 positions matching TRBD1. This CDR3 comprises 16 residues. The ends lost 3 bases at V and 3 bases at J; junction bases unmatched: 6. The CDR3 is CASSFRQGASNEKLFF. CDR3 DNA: TGTGCCAGCAGTTTCCGGCAGGGGGCATCTAATGAAAAACTGTTTTTT.

This clonotype was seen many times. The chain is built from TRBV3-1 and TRBJ2-7, with D unresolved. Trimming took off 1 base at V and 2 bases at J, with 12 bases between the two ends. This CDR3 is built from 15 residues. The germline CDR1 and CDR2 sequences are LGHDT and YNNKEL (reference sequence). As DNA, the CDR3 is TGTGCCAGCAGCCAAGTGGGTCAGAGAGCCTACGAGCAGTACTTC. Its protein product is CASSQVGQRAYEQYF.

This clonotype was detected only a few times. This sequence joins TRBV6-6 and TRBJ2-1; D gene unclear. Germline V gene data show CDR1 as MNHNY and CDR2 as SVGAGI (reference sequence). V lost 4 bases and J lost 6, with 4 bases in between. The CDR3 sequence is 11 residues long. This CDR3 is CASSFLNEQFF. Written as DNA, the CDR3 is TGTGCCAGCAGTTTCCTCAATGAGCAGTTCTTC.

This clonotype was found many times. The chain is built from TRBV7-3 and TRBJ2-2, with D tentatively TRBD1 (5 bases). The V gene lost 5 bases and the J gene lost 0 bases, with 10 bases spanning the gap. This CDR3 contains 15 residues. CDR1 and CDR2 (germline): SGHTA, FQGTGA. CDR3 sequence (DNA): TGTGCCAGCAGCCTGCGACAGTCGAACACCGGGGAGCTGTTTTTT. Amino acids: CASSLRQSNTGELFF.

This clonotype has just a few counts. The chain joins TRBV10-3 to TRBJ1-1; D unclear. The CDR3 covers 14 residues. Germline assignment: CDR1 ENHRY and CDR2 SYGVKD. V was trimmed by 2 bases and J by 2 bases, leaving 9 bases between them. CDR3 sequence (DNA): TGTGCCATCAGTGAGACGGGAGACAACACTGAAGCTTTCTTT. Encoded protein: CAISETGDNTEAFF.

Ten or more counts support this clonotype. The J gene is TRBJ1-5, the V gene TRBV21-1. TRBV21-1 represents a pseudogene. This CDR3 has 15 amino acids. The CDR3 DNA is TGTGCCAGCAGCAAGGGGAGAGGGCCCTATCAGCCCCAGCATTTT. Amino acid sequence: CASSKGRGPYQPQHF.

A few counts support this clonotype. The chain recombines TRBV29-1 with TRBJ2-7, with 10 positions matching TRBD1. CDR1 and CDR2 (germline): SQVTM, ANQGSEA. V lost 2 bases and J lost 2; bases outside the gene matches: 9. The CDR3 runs 16 residues. CDR3 in amino acids: CSVEIADRGLTYEQYF. The CDR3 coding sequence is TGCAGCGTTGAAATAGCAGACAGGGGGCTTACCTACGAGCAGTACTTC.

V usage is TRBV20-1 and J usage is TRBJ2-7; D possibly corresponds to TRBD2 (5 bases). The CDR3 is made up of 14 amino acids. The germline V gene has CDR1 DFQATT and CDR2 SNEGSKA (reference sequence). V lost 1 base and J lost 0, with 10 bases in between. This CDR3 is CSARGLGSSYEQYF. The CDR3 coding sequence is TGCAGTGCTAGAGGTTTGGGGAGCTCCTACGAGCAGTACTTC.

This clonotype was picked up many times. This chain joins TRBV28 and TRBJ1-2; possible D gene TRBD1, 5 bases. The CDR3 contains 12 residues. Between the trimmed V and J ends, which lost 3 bases and 7 bases, there was a span of 9 bases. Germline V CDR1 and CDR2: MDHEN, SYDVKM. CDR3 DNA sequence: TGTGCCAGCAGTTTGCAGGGTGGTGGCTACACCTTC. Translated: CASSLQGGGYTF.

This clonotype was seen a few times. The gene calls are TRBV30 and TRBJ1-2; the D is unclear. There are 12 residues in the CDR3. Between the trimmed V and J ends, which lost 4 bases and 7 bases, there was a span of 13 bases. CDR1 is GTSNPN and CDR2 is SVGIG in the germline V gene (reference sequence). CDR3 amino acids: CAWTSSLGGYTF. CDR3 DNA sequence: TGTGCCTGGACAAGCTCATTGGGTGGCTACACCTTC. Full variable domain (missing parts from reference TRBV30 and TRBJ1-2): SQTIHQWPATLVQPVGSPLSLECTVEGTSNPNLYWYRQAAGRGLQLLFYSVGIGQISSEVPQNLSASRPQDRQFILSSKKLLLSDSGFYLCAWTSSLGGYTFGSGTRLTVV.

On this clonotype itself: Sequence at one end of the junction differs from germline and may be a read error. The V and J genes are TRBV4-2 and TRBJ2-2; tentatively, D is TRBD1 or TRBD2 (6 bases each). This CDR3 has 14 residues. Germline CDR1 reads LGHNA; CDR2 reads YNFKEQ. The CDR3 bases are TGTGCCTGCAGCCAAGATCGGGGGCCCGGGGAGCTGTTTTTT. Encoded protein: CACSQDRGPGELFF.

Comments on this clonotype: Being one base from a much bigger clone, this may be a read error. This chain uses TRBV28 with TRBJ1-1; maybe TRBD1 (5 bases). The CDR3 consists of 13 residues. Germline V gene lookup returns CDR1 MDHEN and CDR2 SYDVKM. CDR3 coding DNA: TGTGTCAGCAGGGCAGGGCAAAGGACTGAAGCTTTCTTT. This encodes CVSRAGQRTEAFF.